Below are 26 T cell receptor beta chains sequenced from a single sample in a study of neurological immune-mediated disorders. MiXCR, applied by TCRdb to the 5' RACE reads, yields one record per CDR3 protein. This sample has some 50,000 distinct CDR3 sequences, with roughly 17% found just once. The sequenced sample consisted of PBMCs. The receptors were gathered from a man in his sixties in good health.

At least ten counts were recorded for this clonotype. The genes are TRBV12-3 or TRBV12-4 and TRBJ2-2, with 9 positions matching TRBD1. CDR3 length: 14 residues. With V trimmed by 6 bases and J by 4 bases, 3 bases remained unmatched. CDR3 sequence reads: CASSIQGATGELFF. DNA for the CDR3: TGTGCCAGCAGCATACAGGGGGCCACCGGGGAGCTGTTTTTT.

This clonotype occurred many times. The V call is TRBV6-2 or TRBV6-3, the J call TRBJ2-7; 7 nucleotides line up with TRBD1. Trimming at V came to 8 bases and at J to 2 bases, leaving 9 bases not matched to a gene. The CDR3 covers 14 residues. Germline V gives CDR1 MNHEY, CDR2 SVGEGT. CDR3 bases: TGTGCCAGCCTCCACGACAGGGCACCCTACGAGCAGTACTTC. This sequence encodes CASLHDRAPYEQYF.

This clonotype has ten or more counts. This sequence joins TRBV7-9 and TRBJ1-1; unclear D gene. This CDR3 is 14 amino acids long. Germline V lookup: CDR1 SEHNR, CDR2 FQNEAQ (reference sequence). Trimming took 5 bases from V and 1 from J, leaving 11 bases between them. As DNA, the CDR3 is TGTGCCAGCAGCGAATACCTCAAGAACACTGAAGCTTTCTTT. As protein: CASSEYLKNTEAFF.

This clonotype was detected many times. The genes are TRBV27 and TRBJ1-6; D unclear. Germline V lookup: CDR1 MNHEY, CDR2 SMNVEV (reference sequence). With 4 bases removed from V and 4 bases from J, the gap between germline ends came to 8 bases. The CDR3 has 14 amino acids. In nucleotides, the CDR3 is TGTGCCAGCAGTTCAGGCGATTATAATTCACCCCTCCACTTT. Protein sequence: CASSSGDYNSPLHF.

At least ten counts were recorded for this clonotype. The chain employs TRBV5-1 and TRBJ1-6; 8 bases align to TRBD1. CDR3 length equals 14 residues. Germline V gene lookup returns CDR1 SGHRS and CDR2 YFSETQ. V lost 4 bases, J lost 5 bases, and 2 bases stayed unmatched. CDR3 loop: CASSRDRNNSPLHF. The CDR3 DNA reads TGCGCCAGCAGCCGGGACAGGAATAATTCACCCCTCCACTTT.

The chain is built from TRBV28 and TRBJ2-5; 11 nucleotides agree with TRBD2. V lost 1 base, J lost 4 bases, and 5 bases stayed unmatched. CDR1 and CDR2 (germline): MDHEN, SYDVKM. There are 16 residues in the CDR3. For the CDR3, the DNA is TGTGCCAGCAGTTTATTCATAGCGGGAGGGCGAGAGACCCAGTACTTC. This encodes CASSLFIAGGRETQYF.

This clonotype came up many times. The rearrangement links TRBV20-1 to TRBJ2-1, with 8 bases identical to TRBD2. CDR3 length: 15 amino acids. V gave up 0 bases and J gave up 8 bases; unmatched junction bases: 9. Germline CDR1 is DFQATT and CDR2 is SNEGSKA (reference sequence). The CDR3: CSARDRGGRRYEQFF. CDR3 coding DNA: TGCAGTGCTAGAGATCGGGGCGGGAGGCGCTATGAGCAGTTCTTC.

This clonotype was observed at least ten times. J is TRBJ2-7 and V is TRBV5-5; a weak D match, TRBD2 (6 bases). Germline CDR1 reads SGHKS; CDR2 reads YYEKEE (reference sequence). This CDR3 contains 14 residues. Trimming took 3 bases from V and 3 from J, leaving 13 bases between them. This CDR3 reads CASSSGGTLYEQYF. CDR3 bases: TGTGCCAGCAGCTCAGGCGGGACTCTCTACGAGCAGTACTTC.

This clonotype was seen repeatedly, ten times or more. The chain links TRBV20-1 to TRBJ2-7, with TRBD1 matching over 8 bases. The junction had 11 bases not matched to a gene; V was cut back by 6 bases and J by 7 bases. Germline assignment: CDR1 DFQATT and CDR2 SNEGSKA (reference sequence). CDR3 size: 13 residues. The CDR3 spells CSARPGGLGEQYF. The CDR3, as DNA: TGCAGTGCGAGACCAGGGGGCCTAGGGGAGCAGTACTTC.

This clonotype was seen many times. The V and J genes are TRBV10-1 and TRBJ2-1, with 10 bases fitting TRBD1. Trimming removed 2 bases from V and 8 bases from J; junction bases left unmatched: 9. This CDR3 spans 16 amino acids. Germline values: CDR1 WNHNN, CDR2 SYGVQD (reference sequence). The CDR3 sequence is CASSEAPGQGSDEQFF. The CDR3, as DNA: TGCGCCAGCAGTGAGGCCCCGGGACAGGGGAGCGATGAGCAGTTCTTC.

This clonotype was picked up many times. The chain uses TRBV29-1 and TRBJ2-1; 8 bases are shared with TRBD2. The V gene end was trimmed by 1 base and the J gene end by 7 bases; junction bases not matched to a gene: 6. The CDR3 spans 14 residues. Germline V gives CDR1 SQVTM, CDR2 ANQGSEA. The CDR3 is CSVEAWTSRNEQFF. Written as DNA, the CDR3 is TGCAGCGTTGAAGCATGGACTAGCCGGAATGAGCAGTTCTTC.

This clonotype was seen many times. The rearrangement uses TRBV5-4 and TRBJ2-7; TRBD2 aligns across 12 bases. Germline trimming cut 5 bases from V and 5 bases from J; bases unmatched to any gene: 2. The CDR3 totals 13 residues. From germline, CDR1 is SGHNT and CDR2 YYREEE (reference sequence). CDR3 DNA sequence: TGTGCCAGCAGGACTAGCGGGAGACACGAGCAGTACTTC. This encodes CASRTSGRHEQYF. The full variable domain, its missing parts supplied by reference TRBV5-4 and TRBJ2-7, is ETGVTQSPTHLIKTRGQQVTLRCSSQSGHNTVSWYQQALGQGPQFIFQYYREEENGRGNFPPRFSGLQFPNYSSELNVNALELDDSALYLCASRTSGRHEQYFGPGTRLTVT.

Ten or more counts support this clonotype. This rearrangement joins TRBV24-1 to TRBJ2-1; TRBD1 matches at 8 bases. Germline CDR1 KGHDR, CDR2 SFDVKD. The length of the CDR3 is 12 residues. Trimming took 6 bases from V and 8 from J; bases not matched to a gene: 2. For the CDR3, the DNA is TGTGCCACCAGTTCAGGGGGCTATGAGCAGTTCTTC. Translated, it gives CATSSGGYEQFF.

This clonotype occurred many times. V is TRBV29-1 and J is TRBJ2-7; 10 nucleotides agree with TRBD1. Germline V gene data show CDR1 as SQVTM and CDR2 as ANQGSEA. J gave up 3 bases and V 4 bases, and 3 bases lay outside the gene matches. CDR3 length: 13 residues. In DNA form, the CDR3 reads TGCAGCGTTGGTCGGACAGGGGGCTACGAGCAGTACTTC. Encoded protein: CSVGRTGGYEQYF.

The chain carries TRBV2 and TRBJ2-2; TRBD1 aligns across 9 bases. The germline gives CDR1 SNHLY, CDR2 FYNNEI. J was trimmed by 3 bases and V by 8 bases; bases with no gene match: 1. The CDR3 covers 13 residues. CDR3 loop: CASGTGYTGELFF. The CDR3 DNA reads as TGTGCCAGCGGGACAGGGTACACCGGGGAGCTGTTTTTT.

The table lists this clonotype with many counts. The rearrangement uses TRBV28 and TRBJ2-6; 7 bases align to TRBD1. The CDR3 consists of 19 residues. The V and J ends lost 5 bases and 2 bases, in that order; junction bases with no gene match: 15. Germline V gene sequence: CDR1 MDHEN, CDR2 SYDVKM. CDR3 residues: CASSTVGTGVFAGANVLTF. The CDR3 nucleotides are TGTGCCAGCAGTACCGTCGGTACAGGGGTTTTTGCTGGGGCCAACGTCCTGACTTTC.

This clonotype was counted ten times or more. The V call is TRBV6-5, the J call TRBJ1-1; TRBD1 agrees at 7 bases. V shed 0 bases, J shed 10 bases, and the junction held 8 bases outside the gene matches. The CDR3 has 14 residues. Germline CDR1 reads MNHEY; CDR2 reads SVGAGI. The CDR3 DNA is TGTGCCAGCAGTTACTCCCTCGACAGGGCGGCAGCTTTCTTT. This codes for CASSYSLDRAAAFF.

This clonotype was detected ten times or more. The chain couples TRBV5-5 to TRBJ2-5; D is ambiguous. Deletions cut 3 bases from V and 5 bases from J, with 8 bases between. Germline V gene data show CDR1 as SGHKS and CDR2 as YYEKEE (reference sequence). The CDR3 runs 12 residues. In nucleotides, the CDR3 is TGTGCCAGCAGCTGGAAATTGGAGACCCAGTACTTC. Encoded protein: CASSWKLETQYF.

This clonotype was seen ten or more times. The chain has TRBV28 and TRBJ2-5; TRBD2 is a possible D gene (6 bases). V dropped 4 bases and J dropped 8 bases, with 11 bases sitting between them. Germline V CDR1 and CDR2: MDHEN, SYDVKM. The CDR3 length is 12 residues. Here the CDR3 DNA reads TGTGCCAGCAGTTCCGGGAGCCGAACCCAGTACTTC. It encodes CASSSGSRTQYF.

This clonotype was found many times. The chain combines TRBV11-3 with TRBJ2-7, with 8 bases lining up with TRBD2. The CDR3 is 11 amino acids. V shed 5 bases, J shed 6 bases, and the junction held 0 bases outside the gene matches. CDR1 is SGHNT and CDR2 is YENEEA in the germline V gene. The DNA for the CDR3 is TGTGCCAGCAGCAGCGGGGGCGAGCAGTACTTC. It translates to CASSSGGEQYF.

This clonotype has a count of ten or more. The rearrangement links TRBV7-2 to TRBJ2-1; perhaps TRBD2 as D (5 bases). Per the germline V gene, CDR1 is SGHTA and CDR2 is FQGNSA. V was cut by 4 bases and J by 0 bases, with 16 bases left in between. There are 17 residues in the CDR3. The CDR3 DNA follows: TGTGCCAGCAGCTCGAGGACCGGAGGAGGCTCCTACAATGAGCAGTTCTTC. Amino acid sequence: CASSSRTGGGSYNEQFF.

This clonotype was picked up many times. J is TRBJ1-1 and V is TRBV6-6; TRBD1 might be the D (5 bases). Germline loops: CDR1 MNHNY, CDR2 SVGAGI (reference sequence). The length of the CDR3 is 15 residues. Trimming took off 0 bases at V and 4 bases at J, with 12 bases between the two ends. CDR3 nucleotide sequence: TGTGCCAGCAGTTACTCGTTAGGCAGGGCCACTGAAGCTTTCTTT. Amino acid sequence: CASSYSLGRATEAFF.

This clonotype has at least ten counts. The chain links TRBV5-1 to TRBJ1-2; tentative D call: TRBD1 (6 bases). This CDR3 has 15 residues. V dropped 3 bases and J dropped 5 bases, with 17 bases sitting between them. CDR1 and CDR2 from the germline V gene are SGHRS and YFSETQ. In nucleotides, the CDR3 is TGCGCCAGCAGCTCAGGCCTAGACAGGCCTTATGGCTACACCTTC. It translates to CASSSGLDRPYGYTF.

This clonotype was observed at least ten times. This chain links TRBV20-1 with TRBJ2-5; D uncertain. Trimming stripped 4 bases from V and 0 bases from J, with 6 bases between. This CDR3 region has 12 residues. Germline-derived CDR1 and CDR2 are DFQATT and SNEGSKA (reference sequence). In DNA form, the CDR3 reads TGCAGTGCTACTAGAGACCAAGAGACCCAGTACTTC. As protein: CSATRDQETQYF.

In its sample, this clonotype was seen many times. This rearrangement joins TRBV11-2 to TRBJ2-4; D is ambiguous. CDR1 is SGHAT, CDR2 FQNNGV, per germline. Deletions cut 5 bases from V and 5 bases from J, with 7 bases between. CDR3 length: 12 residues. CDR3 protein: CASSPIENIQYF. CDR3 nucleotides: TGTGCCAGCAGCCCCATCGAAAACATTCAGTACTTC. Using reference TRBV11-2 and TRBJ2-4 for the parts outside the CDR3, the full variable domain is EAGVAQSPRYKIIEKRQSVAFWCNPISGHATLYWYQQILGQGPKLLIQFQNNGVVDDSQLPKDRFSAERLKGVDSTLKIQPAKLEDSAVYLCASSPIENIQYFGAGTRLSVL.

Comment on this clonotype: The conserved phenylalanine or tryptophan is not found at the CDR3 terminus, so this likely reflects a read error. This chain connects TRBV9 to TRBJ2-7; 10 bases agree with TRBD2. The V and J ends lost 0 bases and 5 bases, in that order; junction bases with no gene match: 5. Germline V gene sequence: CDR1 SGDLS, CDR2 YYNGEE. CDR3 length: 15 residues. CDR3 residues: CASSVGPSGRHEQYL. CDR3 DNA: TGTGCCAGCAGCGTAGGCCCTAGCGGGAGACACGAGCAGTACCTC.